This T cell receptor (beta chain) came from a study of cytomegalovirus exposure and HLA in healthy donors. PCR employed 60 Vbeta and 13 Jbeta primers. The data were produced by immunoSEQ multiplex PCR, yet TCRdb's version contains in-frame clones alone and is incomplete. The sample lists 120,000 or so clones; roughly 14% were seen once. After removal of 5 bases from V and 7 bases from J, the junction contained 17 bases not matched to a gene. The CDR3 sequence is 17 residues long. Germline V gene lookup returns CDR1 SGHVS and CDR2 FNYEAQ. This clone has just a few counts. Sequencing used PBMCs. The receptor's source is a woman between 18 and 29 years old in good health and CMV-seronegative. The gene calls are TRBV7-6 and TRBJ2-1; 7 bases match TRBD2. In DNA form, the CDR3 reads TGTGCCAGCAGCGCCTTTCCCGGGAGCGGGGTGGCGAATGAGCAGTTCTTC. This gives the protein CASSAFPGSGVANEQFF.